This TCR beta chain is drawn from a study of human T cells and chemical hapten exposure. The CDR3 length is 11 residues. The V and J ends lost 5 bases and 7 bases respectively, with 12 bases between them. Germline V CDR1 and CDR2: SQVTM, ANQGSEA. Time point noted: patch test 3, about 24 weeks after DPC sensitization. This sample's treatment: therapeutic diphenylcyclopropenone sensitization with weekly scalp DPC. Total RNA was extracted from unfractionated whole blood. One entry per CDR3 protein results from TCRdb running MiXCR on the RACE reads. The sample includes roughly 39,000 distinct CDR3 sequences, roughly 12% of them seen just once. This clonotype was recorded a few times.

This clonotype originated in a woman in her thirties or forties with alopecia areata. Some clones in this sample may be carry-over from other donors' samples. The specimen comprised whole blood, sampled in connection with sensitization to the hapten diphenylcyclopropenone (DPC). This chain connects TRBV29-1 to TRBJ2-7; maybe TRBD1 (5 bases). DNA for the CDR3: TGCAGCGTTCAAGGGGCGCAGGAGCAGTACTTC. Its translation: CSVQGAQEQYF.